A selection of T cell receptor beta chains follows, all from one sample in a study of T cell responses to AZD1222 COVID-19 vaccine. The data were produced by immunoSEQ multiplex PCR, yet TCRdb's version contains in-frame clones alone and is incomplete. The table lists 85,000 to 90,000 clones, more than 90% of them singletons. The specimen was peripheral blood, collected on day 0 of AZD1222 vaccination. The source of these receptors is an adult in good health. Both conserved end residues are part of each CDR3. Fields, in order: D gene, J gene, V gene, clone size, CDR3 DNA, CDR3 protein. D genes are given only for firm matches. Some rows have no size entry. The others give once, few or many, or a class for an expanded clone.

>TRBD1|TRBJ1-2|TRBV5-1|.
TGCGCCAGCAGCTCCTCCGGACAGGGGAATGGCTACACCTTC
CASSSSGQGNGYTF
>.|TRBJ1-5|TRBV2|few
TGTGCCAGCAGTGAGGGGAGGGAGTATAGCAATCAGCCCCAGCATTTT
CASSEGREYSNQPQHF
>.|TRBJ1-2|TRBV3-1/TRBV3-2|few
TGTGCCAGCAGCCATCAGGATAACTATGACTACACCTTC
CASSHQDNYDYTF
>TRBD2|TRBJ2-1|TRBV2|.
TGTGCCAGCACCGGAGAGGGGCCTGCGGGAGGGCGTTACAATGAGCAGTTCTTC
CASTGEGPAGGRYNEQFF
>TRBD2|TRBJ2-1|TRBV24-1|.
TGTGCCACCAGTGACCCGAACCGCTATAGCGGGAGGTTCCACAATGAGCAGTTCTTC
CATSDPNRYSGRFHNEQFF
>TRBD2|TRBJ2-1|TRBV9|.
TGTGCCAGCAGCGTAGGTGGTAGCGGGGGGGCAGATCATGAGCAGTTCTTC
CASSVGGSGGADHEQFF
>.|TRBJ1-2|TRBV6-5|.
TGTGCCTGCTTCGACAGCCCCTATGGCTACACCTTC
CACFDSPYGYTF
>TRBD1|TRBJ2-7|TRBV7-9|.
TGTGCCAGCAGCCATAAACCCGGGACAGGGAGATCAGGCGAGCAGTACTTC
CASSHKPGTGRSGEQYF
>TRBD1|TRBJ1-1|TRBV7-9|.
TGTGCCAGCAGCTCTTGGACAGGGGGTCACACTGAAGCTTTCTTT
CASSSWTGGHTEAFF
>.|TRBJ1-2|TRBV5-5|.
TGTGCCAGCAGCTTGGTACGACAGCCGAACTATGGCTACACCTTC
CASSLVRQPNYGYTF
>.|TRBJ1-1|TRBV4-1|.
TGCGCCAGCAGCCAAGAGAGACAGAACACTGAAGCTTTCTTT
CASSQERQNTEAFF
>TRBD2|TRBJ2-2|TRBV28|.
TGTGCCAGCAGTTTACCAGGACTAGCGGAGAACACCGGGGAGCTGTTTTTT
CASSLPGLAENTGELFF
>.|TRBJ1-2|TRBV28|.
TGTGCCAGCAGTAACCCCGGAACGCTTAACTATGGCTACACCTTC
CASSNPGTLNYGYTF
>.|TRBJ1-2|TRBV7-8|.
TGTGCCAGCACCCCAGAAGGGAAATTCGGCTACACCTTC
CASTPEGKFGYTF
>.|TRBJ1-1|TRBV2|once
TGTGCCAGCAGAAGGGGGAACACTGAAGCTTTCTTT
CASRRGNTEAFF
>.|TRBJ1-1|TRBV19|once
TGTGCCAGTAGTATAGGATTCGCGGCAGGGCATAGAGTCACTGAAGCTTTCTTT
CASSIGFAAGHRVTEAFF
>TRBD2|TRBJ2-1|TRBV5-1|.
TGCGCCAGCAGCTTGTCGCCGGGACTATACAATGAGCAGTTCTTC
CASSLSPGLYNEQFF
>.|TRBJ1-1|TRBV28|once
TGTGCCAGCGGACTACAGTTTCCTAACACTGAAGCTTTCTTT
CASGLQFPNTEAFF
>TRBD1|TRBJ2-5|TRBV29-1|.
TGCAGCCTCAGGACAGGGGAGGTGACTCAGGAGACCCAGTACTTC
CSLRTGEVTQETQYF
>.|TRBJ1-3|TRBV3-1/TRBV3-2|.
TGTGCCAGCAGCCAATCGCCCACAGGGCTGGACACCATATATTTT
CASSQSPTGLDTIYF
>.|TRBJ1-1|TRBV9|.
TGTGCCAGCAGCGTAGGAGGGGCGAACACTGAAGCTTTCTTT
CASSVGGANTEAFF
>.|TRBJ2-2|TRBV11-3|.
TGTGCCAGCAGTTTTAGGCCGGGGGCCGGGGAGCTGTTTTTT
CASSFRPGAGELFF
>TRBD2|TRBJ2-7|TRBV27|.
TGTGCCAGCAGTGGCCCGGGACTAGCGGGAGGGAAGTACTTC
CASSGPGLAGGKYF
>.|TRBJ2-2|TRBV19|.
TGTGCCAGTAGTATGGGGGGGCACACCGGGGAGCTGTTTTTT
CASSMGGHTGELFF
>.|TRBJ1-1|TRBV27|.
TGTGCCAGCAGTATACGGGCCCTGAACACTGAAGCTTTCTTT
CASSIRALNTEAFF
>.|TRBJ1-2|TRBV23-1|few
TGCGCCAGCAGTCAAAGAGGGGTAGGCAAGGATGGCTACACCTTC
CASSQRGVGKDGYTF
>.|TRBJ1-5|TRBV19|.
TGTGCCAGTAGTATAGATCGCACTGTGAATCAGCCCCAGCATTTT
CASSIDRTVNQPQHF
>.|TRBJ1-5|TRBV19|.
TGTGCCAGTCATATAGGTGCCGACCGGGACCTCAATCAGCCCCAGCATTTT
CASHIGADRDLNQPQHF
>TRBD1|TRBJ2-1|TRBV10-3|.
TGTGCCATCAGTGAGTCGAAAGGGGGCAGGGGCAATGAGCAGTTCTTC
CAISESKGGRGNEQFF
>.|TRBJ2-7|TRBV5-1|.
TGCGCCAGCAGCCCTTGGGGGTACGAGCAGTACTTC
CASSPWGYEQYF
>.|TRBJ1-3|TRBV5-1|.
TGCGCCAGCAGCTTGAGTGGGAGTCTTTTTAATGGAAACACCATATATTTT
CASSLSGSLFNGNTIYF
>TRBD1|TRBJ1-6|TRBV12-5|.
TGTGCTAGTGGTTTGAACACCGGGACAGGAGGAAATTCACCCCTCCACTTT
CASGLNTGTGGNSPLHF
>.|TRBJ1-2|TRBV7-9|.
TGTGCCAGCAGCCGCATGGAGTCCTATGGCTACACCTTC
CASSRMESYGYTF
>TRBD1|TRBJ1-2|TRBV10-3|.
TGTGCCATCAGTGCCCGGACAGGGGAAAACTATGGCTACACCTTC
CAISARTGENYGYTF
>TRBD1|TRBJ2-7|TRBV7-2|.
TGTGCCAGCAGCTTGGGACAGGGGACCTACGAGCAGTACTTC
CASSLGQGTYEQYF
>TRBD1|TRBJ2-3|TRBV14|.
TGTGCCAGCAGCCAAGAAGTTCCCGGGACAGGGATCACAGATACGCAGTATTTT
CASSQEVPGTGITDTQYF
>.|TRBJ2-1|TRBV2|.
TGTGCCAGCAGAGAAGACGGGGGCCCCTACAATGAGCAGTTCTTC
CASREDGGPYNEQFF
>.|TRBJ2-3|TRBV28|once
TGTGCCAGCAGCAGTACAGGGCTCGCAGATACGCAGTATTTT
CASSSTGLADTQYF
>TRBD1|TRBJ2-7|TRBV5-1|.
TGCGCCAGCATCGAGGGACAGAGCTCCTACGAGCAGTACTTC
CASIEGQSSYEQYF
>TRBD2|TRBJ2-1|TRBV9|once
TGTGCCAGCAGCGTTGGGACTAGCGGGGACAATGAGCAGTTCTTC
CASSVGTSGDNEQFF
>.|TRBJ1-6|TRBV3-1/TRBV3-2|.
TGTGCCAGCCGGGACAACTATAATTCACCCCTCCACTTT
CASRDNYNSPLHF
>.|TRBJ2-7|TRBV19|few
TGTGCCAGTAGTGCAGAGTCTTCCTACGAGCAGTACTTC
CASSAESSYEQYF
>.|TRBJ1-1|TRBV10-2|.
TGCGCCAGCAGTGATCTGGGGTCATTTATGAACACTGAAGCTTTCTTT
CASSDLGSFMNTEAFF
>.|TRBJ2-7|TRBV5-6|.
TGTGCCAGCAGCTTGGGGAGACCGGTGGAGCAGTACTTC
CASSLGRPVEQYF
>.|TRBJ1-6|TRBV19|.
TGTGCCAGTAATCCGGAAGCCAATAATTCACCCCTCCACTTT
CASNPEANNSPLHF
>.|TRBJ1-2|TRBV5-1|.
TGCGCCAGCAGCCGATCGACCGCGGGGTCAAACTATGGCTACACCTTC
CASSRSTAGSNYGYTF
>TRBD1|TRBJ2-5|TRBV25-1|.
TGTGCCAGCAGTGAATCGCCGGGACAGGGGGTGAGGACCCAGTACTTC
CASSESPGQGVRTQYF
>.|TRBJ1-5|TRBV6-2/TRBV6-3|.
TGTGCCAGCGGTTGGAGTAGCAATCAGCCCCAGCATTTT
CASGWSSNQPQHF
>TRBD2|TRBJ2-7|TRBV28|once
TGTGCCAGCGATCAAACCGCGGGAGCTGGGTACGAGCAGTACTTC
CASDQTAGAGYEQYF
>.|TRBJ2-7|TRBV30|.
TGTGCCTGGAGGCGGGACAGAAGCTCCTACGAGCAGTACTTC
CAWRRDRSSYEQYF
>.|TRBJ2-4|TRBV9|.
TGTGCCAGCAGCGCGAGGGACGGCCTGCAGTACTTC
CASSARDGLQYF
>.|TRBJ2-5|TRBV11-2|.
TGTGCCAGCAGCCATCCCCTCGAGACCCAGTACTTC
CASSHPLETQYF
>.|TRBJ1-5|TRBV28|.
TGTGCCAGCAGTTTATTCCCCGGCAATCAGCCCCAGCATTTT
CASSLFPGNQPQHF
>.|TRBJ1-2|TRBV7-3|.
TGTGCCAGCAGCTCGCAGGGTTTGGGCTACACCTTC
CASSSQGLGYTF
>TRBD1|TRBJ2-7|TRBV4-1|.
TGCGCCAGCAGCCAAGAAGCACCCCGGGACAGGGGGTACGAGCAGTACTTC
CASSQEAPRDRGYEQYF
>TRBD1|TRBJ1-2|TRBV28|.
TGTGCCAGCAGGACCGGGACAGCTAACTATGGCTACACCTTC
CASRTGTANYGYTF